This T cell receptor (beta chain) was captured in a study of beta chain features in type 1 diabetes. Expressed TCRB transcripts were sequenced after all isolated RNA was converted to cDNA. Read counts averaged approximately 3.5 million for samples of naive, central memory and regulatory T cells. This table comes from immunoSEQ multiplex PCR, and its TCRdb copy is limited to in-frame clones, with some not included. The sample contains around 450,000 clones, over 10% of which appear only once. Germline CDR1 is MDHEN and CDR2 is SYDVKM. V lost 6 bases to trimming and J lost 7 bases; unmatched junction nucleotides: 9. This CDR3 region has 13 residues. CD45RO/CCR7/CD25/CD127/CD95/CD27 separated CD4+ naive, central memory, regulatory and stem cell-like memory cells by sorting. General observations from the study: Type 1 diabetes patients had fewer VDJ junction insertions and more deletions.

As for this clone: What it recognizes is unknown.

This chain uses TRBV28 with TRBJ2-7, with TRBD1 matching over 7 bases. This clonotype was obtained from a woman aged 18-29 years in good health. Sequenced input: naive CD4+ T cells from blood. The CDR3 region is CASSSHDREEQYF. Written as DNA, the CDR3 is TGTGCCAGCAGCTCGCATGACAGGGAAGAGCAGTACTTC.